Listed below are T cell receptor beta chains from one sample, sequenced in a study of neoadjuvant nivolumab and ipilimumab in lung cancer. Produced via immunoSEQ multiplex PCR; TCRdb's table is partial and in-frame only. The sample holds 30,000 to 35,000 clones; approximately 90% are singletons and the top ten take about 4.9%. The specimen was peripheral blood, collected after neoadjuvant nivolumab, alone or with ipilimumab, at or shortly before surgery. These receptor sequences come from an adult with non-small cell lung cancer. Both conserved end residues are part of each CDR3. A D gene is named only where the DNA matches it firmly. Clone sizes are given selectively: once, few, many, or a class where the clone is expanded.

CDR3	DNA	D	length	size	J	V
CASSLDRGESYNEQFF	TGTGCCAGCAGCTTGGACAGGGGGGAATCCTACAATGAGCAGTTCTTC	TRBD1	16	.	TRBJ2-1	TRBV5-6
CASSLRTGLRNTEAFF	TGTGCCAGTAGTCTCCGGACAGGGCTCCGGAACACTGAAGCTTTCTTT	TRBD1	16	.	TRBJ1-1	TRBV19
CASQGASREAQHF	TGTGCCAGCCAGGGGGCCTCCCGAGAGGCCCAGCATTTT	TRBD1	13	.	TRBJ1-5	TRBV2
CASSLEGRGNDYTF	TGCGCCAGCAGCTTGGAGGGACGGGGGAACGACTACACCTTC	.	14	few	TRBJ1-2	TRBV5-1
CATSLVGQGTDTQYF	TGTGCCACCAGCCTAGTTGGACAGGGCACAGATACGCAGTATTTT	TRBD1	15	.	TRBJ2-3	TRBV15
CASSELGEGGNEQFF	TGTGCCAGCAGTGAATTGGGGGAGGGGGGGAATGAGCAGTTCTTC	.	15	.	TRBJ2-1	TRBV6-1
CASSLGDRDGDEQFF	TGTGCCAGCAGCTTAGGGGACAGGGATGGCGATGAGCAGTTCTTC	TRBD1	15	.	TRBJ2-1	TRBV11-1
CASSTQGYQPQHF	TGTGCCAGCAGTACCCAGGGTTATCAGCCCCAGCATTTT	.	13	.	TRBJ1-5	TRBV7-2
CASSPVERYNEQFF	TGCGCCAGCAGTCCAGTGGAGCGGTACAATGAGCAGTTCTTC	.	14	.	TRBJ2-1	TRBV5-1
CASSWGQGGSQPQHF	TGTGCCAGCTCCTGGGGACAGGGGGGCAGTCAGCCCCAGCATTTT	TRBD1	15	.	TRBJ1-5	TRBV5-5
CSVEAPDRLNIQYF	TGCAGCGTTGAAGCCCCCGATAGGCTAAACATTCAGTACTTC	.	14	.	TRBJ2-4	TRBV29-1
CASSVVQGDTGELFF	TGTGCCAGCAGCGTAGTGCAGGGCGACACCGGGGAGCTGTTTTTT	.	15	.	TRBJ2-2	TRBV9
CASSLGLADLRGDEQFF	TGTGCCAGCAGCTTGGGATTAGCGGACTTACGGGGTGATGAGCAGTTCTTC	.	17	.	TRBJ2-1	TRBV5-4
CASSLPSGGGETQYF	TGTGCCAGCAGTTTGCCCAGCGGGGGAGGAGAGACCCAGTACTTC	TRBD2	15	.	TRBJ2-5	TRBV28
CASTREAGELFF	TGTGCCAGCACCAGAGAGGCCGGGGAGCTGTTTTTT	.	12	once	TRBJ2-2	TRBV7-9
CASSLGGADTQYF	TGTGCCAGCAGCTTAGGAGGAGCAGATACGCAGTATTTT	.	13	.	TRBJ2-3	TRBV7-3
CASSFQETGFNQPQHF	TGTGCCAGCAGCTTCCAAGAGACAGGGTTCAATCAGCCCCAGCATTTT	TRBD1	16	.	TRBJ1-5	TRBV5-6
CASSPDRVYGYTF	TGTGCCAGCTCTCCCGACAGGGTCTATGGCTACACCTTC	TRBD1	13	.	TRBJ1-2	TRBV18